A single sample gave rise to the 9 T cell receptor beta chains below, sequenced in a study of blood T cell repertoires in COVID-19 (dated by TCRdb to 2018 to 2021). Receptor libraries were prepared by the immunoSEQ multiplex PCR assay. The table comes from immuneACCESS by way of TCRdb, which keeps in-frame sequences with V and J called. Part of the clones is missing from these tables; in studies checked, under half for an unresolved V gene and the rest for unknown reasons. The sample records 200,000 to 300,000 clones, around 85% of which are singletons. The ten top clones hold 6.2% of the sample. Sequences were obtained from peripheral blood. Receptors originate from a man aged 60 to 69 with acute or convalescent COVID-19.

The chain is built from TRBV3-1 (or the pseudogene TRBV3-2) and TRBJ2-7, with D possibly matching TRBD1 (6 bases). The CDR3 is 17 residues long. Looked up from germline, CDR1 is LGHDT and CDR2 is YNNKEL (reference sequence). V was pared by 2 bases and J by 0 bases, with 17 bases between. CDR3 region: CASSQTFDRRFSYEQYF. CDR3 nucleotides: TGTGCCAGCAGCCAAACCTTTGACAGGCGATTCTCCTACGAGCAGTACTTC.

The CDR3: CSVEDRDNTDTQYF. The CDR3 DNA sequence: TGCAGCGTCGAGGACAGGGACAACACAGATACGCAGTATTTT. The chain carries TRBV29-1 and TRBJ2-3, with 8 positions matching TRBD1. Germline trimming cut 6 bases from V and 2 bases from J; bases unmatched to any gene: 7. CDR1 and CDR2 from the germline V gene are SQVTM and ANQGSEA. The CDR3 contains 14 residues.

The J gene is TRBJ1-2, the V gene TRBV2; 9 bases map to TRBD1. The germline V gene encodes CDR1 SNHLY and CDR2 FYNNEI. The CDR3 has 14 amino acids. J was trimmed by 4 bases and V by 7 bases; bases with no gene match: 7. DNA for the CDR3: TGTGCCAGCACACGGACAGGGGCTCTCTATGGCTACACCTTC. Amino acid sequence: CASTRTGALYGYTF.

The V call is TRBV10-3, the J call TRBJ1-1; TRBD1 aligns across 8 bases. CDR3 size: 13 residues. The V gene end was trimmed by 8 bases and the J gene end by 0 bases; junction bases not matched to a gene: 2. The germline gives CDR1 ENHRY, CDR2 SYGVKD. As DNA, the CDR3 is TGTGCCATCGGGACAGGTTTGAACACTGAAGCTTTCTTT. This translates into CAIGTGLNTEAFF.

The V gene is TRBV5-1, the J gene TRBJ2-6; the match to TRBD1 covers 8 bases. CDR1 SGHRS and CDR2 YFSETQ come from the germline V gene. The trim removed 1 base at V and 1 base at J, leaving 1 base unmatched. This CDR3 has 16 amino acids. The DNA for the CDR3 is TGCGCCAGCAGCTTGACAGGGGGATCTGGGGCCAACGTCCTGACTTTC. It encodes CASSLTGGSGANVLTF.

The rearrangement joins TRBV9 to TRBJ2-1; 8 bases fit TRBD2. Trimming removed 8 bases from V and 6 bases from J; junction bases left unmatched: 10. The germline V gene has CDR1 SGDLS and CDR2 YYNGEE. The length of the CDR3 is 14 residues. For the CDR3, the DNA is TGTGCCAGTCGGACTAGCCCACCGCTCAATGAGCAGTTCTTC. Encoded protein: CASRTSPPLNEQFF.

The rearrangement joins TRBV10-3 to TRBJ1-5; maybe TRBD1 (6 bases). CDR3 length: 16 residues. The V and J ends lost 3 bases and 6 bases respectively, with 18 bases between them. Germline CDR1 ENHRY, CDR2 SYGVKD. CDR3 coding DNA: TGTGCCATCAGTGACCGCCCCCTACAGGGCGGTCAGCCCCAGCATTTT. It codes for CAISDRPLQGGQPQHF.

The CDR3 sequence: CASSPTGKGGNQPQHF. The CDR3 nucleotides read TGTGCCAGCTCACCTACAGGGAAAGGTGGCAATCAGCCCCAGCATTTT. The chain recombines TRBV18 with TRBJ1-5; a weak D match, TRBD1 (6 bases). Per the germline V gene, CDR1 is KGHSH and CDR2 is LQKENI. The V end lost 3 bases, the J end lost 2 bases, and 14 bases lay between the germline ends. The CDR3 totals 16 residues.

The chain joins TRBV5-1 to TRBJ1-1; D not certain. Germline CDR1 and CDR2: SGHRS and YFSETQ. V lost 4 bases and J 11 bases, leaving 15 bases between the germline ends. CDR3 length: 12 residues. CDR3 sequence (DNA): TGCGCCAGCAGCCCCGGAGGGAGGGTGGCTTTCTTT. Residues: CASSPGGRVAFF.